The sequence of this T cell receptor beta chain was determined in a study of human T cells and chemical hapten exposure. Across the study: Each patient's scalp received weekly diphenylcyclopropenone throughout the approximately 23-week study. Diagnoses of alopecia areata, totalis or universalis occurred in mostly female patients. Application of 0.01% DPC to the upper back was done by patch test, with a reading at 6 days.

CDR3 length equals 15 residues. V shed 5 bases, J shed 3 bases, and the junction held 9 bases outside the gene matches. CDR1 and CDR2 from the germline V gene are MNHNS and SASEGT. This clonotype was counted many times. Individual cDNA molecules received unique molecular identifiers in the library. One entry per CDR3 protein, called by TCRdb with MiXCR from the RACE reads. The sample includes about 90,000 distinct CDR3 sequences, 8.5% seen only once; the top ten take 2.5% to 3%. Indicated time point: pre-sensitization, week 0. Treatment meaning: therapeutic diphenylcyclopropenone sensitization with weekly scalp DPC.

This clonotype originated in a man aged 35 to 55 with alopecia areata. Some clones in this sample may be carry-over from other donors' samples. The chain links TRBV6-1 to TRBJ1-1, with 7 bases aligning to TRBD1. The sample here was whole blood, taken in connection with sensitization to the hapten diphenylcyclopropenone (DPC). DNA of the CDR3: TGTGCCAGCAGTTCTTCACGGGACAGCTACACTGAAGCTTTCTTT. Translating it yields CASSSSRDSYTEAFF.